These 11 T cell receptor beta chains originate from one sample sequenced in a study of blood T cell repertoires in COVID-19. Profiling relied on immunoSEQ multiplex PCR, and the TCRdb table lists in-frame clones only, not all of them. The table has around 50,000 clones, 75% to 90% seen once. Source material: peripheral blood. These receptors were taken from a human donor in a cohort sampled during active COVID-19.

In this sample, this clone turned up once. J is TRBJ2-3 and V is TRBV3-1 (or the pseudogene TRBV3-2); 10 bases map to TRBD2. The germline CDR1 and CDR2 sequences are LGHDT and YNNKEL (reference sequence). Trimming cost V 0 bases and J 6 bases; bases outside gene matches: 3. CDR3 length: 15 amino acids. The CDR3 spells CASSQEAGGVDTQYF. CDR3 DNA sequence: TGTGCCAGCAGCCAAGAAGCGGGGGGGGTGGATACGCAGTATTTT.

CDR3 bases: TGTGCCAGCAGCGGGACAGTTCCTAGCACAGATACGCAGTATTTT. The encoded protein is CASSGTVPSTDTQYF. The chain carries TRBV6-5 and TRBJ2-3; TRBD1 matches at 7 bases. CDR3 length: 15 residues. CDR1 is MNHEY, CDR2 SVGAGI, per germline. V was clipped by 6 bases and J by 0 bases; unmatched bases: 6.

This chain uses TRBV9 with TRBJ2-7; 8 nucleotides match TRBD1. CDR3 size: 13 residues. Trimming removed 3 bases from V and 6 bases from J; junction bases left unmatched: 5. Germline CDR1 and CDR2: SGDLS and YYNGEE. The CDR3 region has the DNA TGTGCCAGCAGCGCAAATACAGGGGGCGAGCAGTACTTC. The encoded protein is CASSANTGGEQYF. The entire variable domain, with the rest obtained from reference TRBV9 and TRBJ2-7, is as follows: DSGVTQTPKHLITATGQRVTLRCSPRSGDLSVYWYQQSLDQGLQFLIQYYNGEERAKGNILERFSAQQFPDLHSELNLSSLELGDSALYFCASSANTGGEQYFGPGTRLTVT.

The chain links TRBV19 to TRBJ1-2; D gene unclear. CDR3 length: 15 amino acids. Germline V CDR1 and CDR2: LNHDA, SQIVND (reference sequence). V was trimmed by 1 base and J by 4 bases, leaving 13 bases between them. The CDR3, as DNA: TGTGCCAGTAGTATAGTGGCAGGATTTTCCTATGGCTACACCTTC. As protein: CASSIVAGFSYGYTF.

V usage is TRBV29-1 and J usage is TRBJ1-3; TRBD1 is a possible D gene (5 bases). Germline V gene data show CDR1 as SQVTM and CDR2 as ANQGSEA. The germline V and J ends were trimmed by 7 bases and 1 base, with 20 bases remaining between them. This CDR3 is built from 16 residues. Here the CDR3 reads CSGDAGGGGSGNTIYF. CDR3 nucleotides: TGCAGCGGTGACGCGGGGGGTGGGGGATCTGGAAACACCATATATTTT.

The chain uses TRBV9 and TRBJ2-2, with D possibly matching TRBD2 (5 bases). V lost 2 bases and J 4 bases, leaving 15 bases between the germline ends. Germline values: CDR1 SGDLS, CDR2 YYNGEE. The CDR3 is made up of 16 amino acids. The CDR3: CASSVGSGFGTGELFF. CDR3 DNA sequence: TGTGCCAGCAGCGTTGGATCGGGGTTTGGCACCGGGGAGCTGTTTTTT.

The chain joins TRBV10-3 to TRBJ2-5; 7 positions match TRBD1. CDR3 length: 14 amino acids. Germline V CDR1 and CDR2: ENHRY, SYGVKD. Losses at the gene ends were 11 bases for V and 0 bases for J; bases not matched to a gene: 9. The DNA for the CDR3 is TGTGCCGCCAGGCAAGGGGGCTACCAAGAGACCCAGTACTTC. The encoded protein is CAARQGGYQETQYF.

V and J are TRBV6-5 and TRBJ1-5, with D hard to call. The germline V gene encodes CDR1 MNHEY and CDR2 SVGAGI. The CDR3 extends over 13 amino acids. The V end was cut by 9 bases, the J end by 3 bases, with 12 bases between. The DNA of the CDR3 is TGTGCCAGTGCGGGGTTTAACAATCAGCCCCAGCATTTT. Amino acids: CASAGFNNQPQHF.

This chain links TRBV20-1 with TRBJ2-7; tentative D call: TRBD1 (6 bases). Trimming left V 6 bases short and J 4 bases short, with 10 bases between. This CDR3 has 11 residues. Germline-derived CDR1 and CDR2 are DFQATT and SNEGSKA (reference sequence). Written as DNA, the CDR3 is TGCAGTGCCAAAACAGGGTACGAGCAGTACTTC. It is translated as CSAKTGYEQYF.

The V and J genes are TRBV4-3 and TRBJ2-1, with D maybe TRBD2 (5 bases). Germline CDR1 is LGHNA and CDR2 is YSLEER. Trimming took 0 bases from V and 0 from J, leaving 6 bases between them. The CDR3 consists of 15 residues. The CDR3 DNA reads as TGCGCCAGCAGCCAAGAGGGGAGCTCCTACAATGAGCAGTTCTTC. Its translation: CASSQEGSSYNEQFF.

The J gene is TRBJ1-6, the V gene TRBV6-6, with 10 positions matching TRBD1. Germline V gene sequence: CDR1 MNHNY, CDR2 SVGAGI (reference sequence). V lost 4 bases and J lost 8; bases outside the gene matches: 2. The CDR3 extends over 14 amino acids. The CDR3 region is CASSFDRGHSPLHF. The CDR3 region has the DNA TGTGCCAGCAGTTTTGACAGGGGGCATTCACCCCTCCACTTT.